Here is one T cell receptor (beta chain) with its context. Authors' methods: Scientists estimated how many nucleated cells there were by amplifying reference gene primers. Sequencing was performed with immunoSEQ multiplex PCR; in TCRdb, only in-frame clones are kept and a portion is missing. The D gene and trimming were derived from the DNA, and the V and J assignments and clone size from that table. The data show approximately 250,000 clones, with around nine tenths seen just once and about 2.9% held by the top ten. This sample is part of a study of blood T cell repertoires in COVID-19. Whole-study context: The United States, Italy and Spain provided the acute and convalescent COVID-19 samples.

Germline CDR1 LNHDA, CDR2 SQIVND (reference sequence). The CDR3 consists of 14 residues. Trimming left V 4 bases short and J 0 bases short, with 9 bases between. The origin of this receptor is a woman in her thirties or forties who had been exposed to COVID-19. Sequenced material: PBMCs or T cells enriched from blood (not recorded which). The chain joins TRBV19 to TRBJ1-1, with D maybe TRBD1 (6 bases). The CDR3 DNA is TGTGCCAGTAGTAACGGACAGATGAACACTGAAGCTTTCTTT. This codes for CASSNGQMNTEAFF.